The 8 T cell receptor beta chains listed next were all sequenced from one sample in a study of blood T cell repertoires in COVID-19. TCRdb's table, derived via immunoSEQ multiplex PCR, lists solely in-frame clones and lacks some. The data show nearly 90,000 clones, approximately 90% seen once. Sequenced input: peripheral blood. The source of these receptors is a man in his sixties with acute or convalescent COVID-19.

To note about this clone: One junction end disagrees with the germline gene, perhaps due to a read error. The chain couples TRBV9 to TRBJ2-5, with 11 bases aligning to TRBD2. The CDR3 consists of 18 residues. Germline V CDR1 and CDR2: SGDLS, YYNGEE. The CDR3 DNA is TGTGCCCGCAGCGTAGGGGTAGCGGGGGGGATAGGTAGAGAGACCCAGTACTTC. Its protein product is CARSVGVAGGIGRETQYF.

The chain links TRBV6-1 to TRBJ2-1, with TRBD2 matching over 8 bases. The CDR3 is 13 amino acids. The V gene end was trimmed by 3 bases and the J gene end by 10 bases; junction bases not matched to a gene: 5. Germline CDR1 reads MNHNS; CDR2 reads SASEGT. The CDR3: CASSDGGGFEQFF. The CDR3 region has the DNA TGTGCCAGCAGTGACGGGGGGGGATTCGAGCAGTTCTTC.

The rearrangement links TRBV19 to TRBJ2-1; possibly TRBD2 for D (6 bases). The CDR3 spans 15 residues. Trimming cost V 7 bases and J 7 bases, with 20 bases left between them. Germline V gives CDR1 LNHDA, CDR2 SQIVND (reference sequence). This CDR3 reads CASTSLGGFENEQFF. The CDR3 coding sequence is TGTGCCAGTACCTCGCTTGGGGGGTTTGAGAATGAGCAGTTCTTC.

The chain carries TRBV6-6 and TRBJ2-5; TRBD2 aligns across 9 bases. Trimming at V came to 5 bases and at J to 5 bases, leaving 15 bases not matched to a gene. The germline gives CDR1 MNHNY, CDR2 SVGAGI (reference sequence). The CDR3 is 17 residues long. Here the CDR3 DNA reads TGTGCCAGCAGTCCCGCGGGGCGAGCGGGAGGAGGGGAGACCCAGTACTTC. Residues: CASSPAGRAGGGETQYF.

The CDR3 nucleotides read TGTGCCAGCTCACTAACACAGGGGGAGGCCAAAAACATTCAGTACTTC. Translation gives CASSLTQGEAKNIQYF. This chain links TRBV18 with TRBJ2-4, with 8 bases fitting TRBD1. The J segment lost 1 base and the V segment lost 4 bases, leaving 6 bases of the junction unmatched. This CDR3 contains 16 residues. Germline lookup yields CDR1 KGHSH and CDR2 LQKENI.

This chain connects TRBV9 to TRBJ2-3; the match to TRBD2 covers 13 bases. J gave up 2 bases and V 5 bases, and 14 bases lay outside the gene matches. CDR1 SGDLS and CDR2 YYNGEE come from the germline V gene. The CDR3 loop spans 19 amino acids. The CDR3 protein is CASSDSGTSGTRPTDTQYF. The CDR3 DNA sequence: TGTGCCAGCAGTGATTCCGGGACTAGCGGGACTCGACCCACAGATACGCAGTATTTT.

The chain joins TRBV10-3 to TRBJ2-7; TRBD2 might be the D (5 bases). Looked up from germline, CDR1 is ENHRY and CDR2 is SYGVKD. CDR3 length: 12 residues. Trimming cost V 3 bases and J 3 bases, with 6 bases left between them. The CDR3 loop reads CAISDGNYEQYF. In nucleotides, the CDR3 is TGTGCCATCAGTGACGGGAACTACGAGCAGTACTTC.

The chain carries TRBV5-6 and TRBJ1-2; 9 positions match TRBD1. V dropped 5 bases and J dropped 3; count of bases not matched to a gene: 8. CDR1 and CDR2 (germline): SGHDT, YYEEEE. There are 15 residues in the CDR3. The CDR3 protein is CASRVRDRDYYGYTF. The CDR3 bases are TGTGCCAGCAGAGTCCGGGACAGGGATTACTATGGCTACACCTTC. The full variable domain, with the rest looked up from reference TRBV5-6 and TRBJ1-2, is DAGVTQSPTHLIKTRGQQVTLRCSPKSGHDTVSWYQQALGQGPQFIFQYYEEEERQRGNFPDRFSGHQFPNYSSELNVNALLLGDSALYLCASRVRDRDYYGYTFGSGTRLTVV.